The 20 T cell receptor beta chains presented below share a single source sample, sequenced in a study of T cell clonality in common variable immunodeficiency. The protocol was immunoSEQ multiplex PCR, while the TCRdb copy is restricted to in-frame clones and leaves out a portion. This repertoire lists tens of thousands of clones without singletons; about 13% sits in the top ten. Input material: peripheral blood mononuclear cells. The receptor set was obtained from a person aged 18 to 75 in good health.

In its sample, this clone was seen a few times. The CDR3 end falls 3 residues outside the read, so it is completed with the germline J gene. The chain joins TRBV7-9 to TRBJ2-7; D not resolved. The CDR3 contains 12 residues. The germline CDR1 and CDR2 sequences are SEHNR and FQNEAQ (reference sequence). V was clipped by 3 bases and J by 6 bases, with 9 bases between them. CDR3 sequence: CASSFLPGEQYF. The CDR3 DNA, read in part, is TGTGCCAGCAGCTTTCTCCCGGGCGAG.

This clone was recorded many times. Read data end 3 residues before the CDR3 end; the end is taken from the germline J gene. The gene calls are TRBV20-1 and TRBJ2-3; D is unresolved. CDR3 length: 14 amino acids. V shed 8 bases and J shed 8 bases, with 23 bases lying between them. Germline CDR1 and CDR2: DFQATT and SNEGSKA (reference sequence). The CDR3 region is CSQTTYGTKFTQYF. The covered CDR3 bases are TGCAGTCAAACTACTTATGGTACTAAGTTTACG.

This clone was seen ten or more times. The read ends 3 residues shy of where the CDR3 ends; the end is completed using the germline J gene. The chain uses TRBV19 and TRBJ1-6, with TRBD1 identical over 12 bases. With V trimmed by 5 bases and J by 0 bases, 8 bases remained unmatched. Looked up from germline, CDR1 is LNHDA and CDR2 is SQIVND (reference sequence). This CDR3 has 19 residues. CDR3 in amino acids: CASSATGTGGYSYNSPLHF. CDR3 DNA (partial): TGTGCCAGTAGTGCAACCGGGACAGGGGGCTACTCCTATAATTCACCC.

This clone was counted at least ten times. Coverage ceases 3 residues before the CDR3 finishes, and the germline J gene fills in the end. The rearrangement joins TRBV5-4 to TRBJ2-5, with 8 nucleotides matching TRBD1. With V trimmed by 3 bases and J by 5 bases, 9 bases remained unmatched. CDR3 length: 15 amino acids. The germline V gene encodes CDR1 SGHNT and CDR2 YYREEE (reference sequence). The CDR3 is CASSSGGTGGETQYF. The covered CDR3 bases are TGTGCCAGCAGCTCCGGTGGAACAGGGGGGGAGACC.

This clone occurred many times. The read stops 3 residues short of the end of the CDR3; the missing end is completed from the germline J gene. The J gene is TRBJ1-1, the V gene TRBV29-1; no clear D gene. The length of the CDR3 is 12 residues. Germline V gene sequence: CDR1 SQVTM, CDR2 ANQGSEA. V lost 4 bases and J lost 1, with 7 bases in between. This CDR3 is CSVASGNTEAFF. Partial CDR3 DNA: TGCAGCGTTGCTTCGGGGAACACTGAA.

This clone appeared many times. The read comes to an end 3 residues before the CDR3 does, leaving the germline J gene to fill in the end. The gene calls are TRBV29-1 and TRBJ2-3; D not resolved. V was pared by 7 bases and J by 3 bases, with 11 bases between. There are 12 residues in the CDR3. From germline, CDR1 is SQVTM and CDR2 ANQGSEA. The CDR3 sequence is CSAVIRTDTQYF. The sequenced CDR3 bases are TGCAGCGCCGTAATTCGGACAGATACG.

This clone has more than one count but fewer than ten. Since a much larger clone is just one base distant, this may be a read error. The observed sequence ends 3 residues before the CDR3 terminus, with the missing tail filled in from the germline J gene. This chain uses TRBV6-1 with TRBJ1-4; the D gene is possibly TRBD1 (6 bases). The germline gives CDR1 MNHNS, CDR2 SASEGT. Trimming cost V 1 base and J 8 bases, with 14 bases left between them. This CDR3 region has 15 residues. CDR3 protein: CASSEGGGGGEKLFF. CDR3 DNA (partial): TGTGCCAGCAGTGAAGGGGGGGGCGGGGGGGAAAAA.

Comment on this clone: The CDR3 end lies 3 residues beyond the end of the read and is filled in from the germline J gene. The chain couples TRBV18 to TRBJ1-2; 8 bases map to TRBD1. This CDR3 contains 16 residues. The germline CDR1 and CDR2 sequences are KGHSH and LQKENI. CDR3: CASPTAGQGMTDTYTF. The covered CDR3 bases are TGTGCCAGCCCGACAGCAGGACAGGGTATGACAGATACC. The full variable domain, completed using reference TRBV18 and TRBJ1-2, is NAGVMQNPRHLVRRRGQEARLRCSPMKGHSHVYWYRQLPEEGLKFMVYLQKENIIDESGMPKERFSAEFPKEGPSILRIQQVVRGDSAAYFCASPTAGQGMTDTYTFGSGTRLTVV.

This clone was observed at least ten times. The read ends 3 residues shy of where the CDR3 ends; the end is completed using the germline J gene. The gene calls are TRBV5-1 and TRBJ1-2; D possibly corresponds to TRBD1 (6 bases). In germline, CDR1 is SGHRS, CDR2 YFSETQ. The CDR3 has 13 residues. The covered CDR3 bases are TGCGCCAGCAGCTCAAATAATAGGGGGGGC. It is translated as CASSSNNRGG. The CDR3 in full is CASSSNNRGGYTF.

This clone was counted ten times or more. From the germline J gene comes the end of the CDR3, since the read stops 3 residues before it. The J gene is TRBJ2-5, the V gene TRBV7-9; TRBD2 aligns across 7 bases. The CDR3 runs 15 residues. The germline gives CDR1 SEHNR, CDR2 FQNEAQ (reference sequence). The V segment lost 7 bases and the J segment 1 base; nucleotides outside the gene matches: 9. The DNA read from the CDR3 is TGTGCCAGCATCCCCTTTGCGGGGGTCCAAGAGACC. The encoded protein is CASIPFAGVQET. The whole CDR3 is CASIPFAGVQETQYF.

This clone was counted at least ten times. CDR3 amino acids: CSVVGPRDIQYF. The CDR3 DNA, read in part, is TGCAGCGTTGTGGGGCCCCGGGACATT. J is TRBJ2-4 and V is TRBV29-1; TRBD1 might be the D (5 bases). The sequence runs out 3 residues before the end of the CDR3; the remainder is reconstructed from the germline J gene. V was clipped by 4 bases and J by 8 bases, with 12 bases between them. The germline V gene encodes CDR1 SQVTM and CDR2 ANQGSEA. The CDR3 loop spans 12 amino acids.

At least ten counts were recorded for this clone. The CDR3 goes on 3 residues after the read ends, and that part is filled in from the germline J gene. The V gene is TRBV12-3 or TRBV12-4, the J gene TRBJ2-2; D is unresolved. V lost 6 bases and J lost 7, with 15 bases in between. The CDR3 runs 14 residues. The CDR3 DNA, read in part, is TGTGCCAGCAGCCAGGTGTCCGCCGGCGGGGAG. This encodes CASSQVSAGGE. The full CDR3 protein is CASSQVSAGGELFF.

This clone came up a few times. A much larger clone lies one base from this, so it may be a read error. The read halts 3 residues ahead of the CDR3 end, with the missing end drawn from the germline J gene. This chain joins TRBV29-1 and TRBJ2-7; 9 bases map to TRBD1. Per the germline V gene, CDR1 is SQVTM and CDR2 is ANQGSEA. CDR3 length: 19 residues. With 3 bases clipped from V and 0 bases from J, the junction kept 18 bases outside the gene matches. The chain's CDR3 is CSVESWAERGTGSSYEQYF. The covered CDR3 bases are TGCAGCGTTGAGAGTTGGGCGGAGAGAGGGACAGGGAGCTCCTACGAG.

This clone was counted at least ten times. The DNA read from the CDR3 is TGCAGTGCTATGTCCTATGCGGGCAATCAGCCC. Its protein product is CSAMSYAGNQP. The complete CDR3 protein is CSAMSYAGNQPQHF. This chain joins TRBV20-1 and TRBJ1-5; D remains ambiguous. Read data end 3 residues before the CDR3 end; the end is taken from the germline J gene. V was trimmed by 4 bases and J by 2 bases, leaving 12 bases between them. The CDR3 is made up of 14 amino acids. Germline V lookup: CDR1 DFQATT, CDR2 SNEGSKA (reference sequence).

At least ten counts were recorded for this clone. The read ends 3 residues shy of where the CDR3 ends; the end is completed using the germline J gene. The chain couples TRBV2 to TRBJ2-3, with D perhaps matching TRBD2 (6 bases). The germline V gene encodes CDR1 SNHLY and CDR2 FYNNEI. V was pared by 9 bases and J by 0 bases, with 13 bases between. The CDR3 is 14 residues long. This CDR3 is CASTRDSSTDTQYF. Incomplete CDR3 DNA: TGTGCCAGTACCCGGGACTCGAGCACAGATACG.

For this clone: The observed sequence ends 3 residues before the CDR3 terminus, with the missing tail filled in from the germline J gene. V is TRBV2 and J is TRBJ2-2, with D uncertain. This CDR3 region has 12 residues. CDR1 SNHLY and CDR2 FYNNEI come from the germline V gene. CDR3 DNA (partial): TGTGCCAGCAGGAAGACAAACTCACCG. Protein product: CASRKTNSP. In full, the CDR3 is CASRKTNSPLFF.

This clone was recorded many times. CDR3: CASSVGAESNYGYTF. Partial CDR3 DNA: TGTGCCAGCAGCGTAGGGGCAGAGTCTAACTATGGC. The chain links TRBV9 to TRBJ1-2; D not certain. The CDR3 end falls 3 residues outside the read, so it is completed with the germline J gene. V lost 0 bases and J 0 bases, leaving 9 bases between the germline ends. The germline V gene encodes CDR1 SGDLS and CDR2 YYNGEE. This CDR3 region has 15 residues.

This clone was observed at least ten times. The CDR3 end is not reached by the read, which stops 3 residues before it; the germline J gene fills it in. V gene TRBV6-1 combines with J gene TRBJ1-5; 10 bases fit TRBD1. This CDR3 is built from 15 residues. CDR1 and CDR2 from the germline V gene are MNHNS and SASEGT. Unmatched junction bases numbered 2, after V lost 1 base and J lost 5 bases. Here the CDR3 reads CASSEGDRGDQPQHF. The part of the CDR3 DNA that was read is TGTGCCAGCAGTGAAGGGGACAGGGGAGATCAGCCC.

This clone was seen ten or more times. The CDR3 end lies 3 residues beyond the end of the read and is filled in from the germline J gene. J is TRBJ2-5 and V is TRBV13; 7 bases are shared with TRBD1. Germline loops: CDR1 PRHDT, CDR2 FYEKMQ (reference sequence). This CDR3 spans 15 amino acids. V dropped 4 bases and J dropped 2; count of bases not matched to a gene: 7. CDR3: CASSSRGQGQETQYF. The DNA read from the CDR3 is TGTGCCAGCAGCTCAAGGGGGCAGGGACAAGAGACC.

This clone was observed many times. The read terminates 3 residues before the CDR3 end, so the remaining end is supplied by the germline J gene. The rearrangement links TRBV5-4 to TRBJ2-7; 7 bases match TRBD1. The V gene end was trimmed by 4 bases and the J gene end by 6 bases; junction bases not matched to a gene: 7. Germline V gives CDR1 SGHNT, CDR2 YYREEE (reference sequence). The CDR3 extends over 13 amino acids. The sequenced part of the CDR3 DNA is TGTGCCAGCAGCCCGGACAGGAAATTCGAG. Translated: CASSPDRKFE. The complete CDR3 sequence is CASSPDRKFEQYF.